This is a list of T cell receptor beta chains from one sample in a study of technical replicates of blood from several donors. Libraries were prepared by immunoSEQ multiplex PCR; TCRdb keeps only in-frame clonotypes and omits some of them. Here the sample spans roughly 71,000 clones, roughly 92% being singletons. Material for sequencing was T cells isolated from PBMCs. These TCRs come from a human donor in good health. CDR3s include the opening cysteine and the closing phenylalanine or tryptophan. Fields, in order: V gene, D gene, CDR3 protein. D genes are given only for firm matches.

v_call: TRBV9; d_call: .; cdr3_aa: CASSVGGQTYEQYF
v_call: TRBV28; d_call: TRBD2; cdr3_aa: CASSLWPGGRSDTQYF
v_call: TRBV23-1; d_call: .; cdr3_aa: CASSHGGENTEAFF
v_call: TRBV2; d_call: .; cdr3_aa: CASSTDFLHLAASGKLFF
v_call: TRBV7-9; d_call: TRBD2; cdr3_aa: CASSMGTSGSLSKETQYF
v_call: TRBV10-3; d_call: .; cdr3_aa: CAISAADSSNQPQHF
v_call: TRBV27; d_call: .; cdr3_aa: CASSLQGQETQYF
v_call: TRBV18; d_call: .; cdr3_aa: CASSPMQSQGSGNTIYF
v_call: TRBV2; d_call: .; cdr3_aa: CASLRRGPAYEQYF
v_call: TRBV12-5; d_call: .; cdr3_aa: CASGLVADGYTF